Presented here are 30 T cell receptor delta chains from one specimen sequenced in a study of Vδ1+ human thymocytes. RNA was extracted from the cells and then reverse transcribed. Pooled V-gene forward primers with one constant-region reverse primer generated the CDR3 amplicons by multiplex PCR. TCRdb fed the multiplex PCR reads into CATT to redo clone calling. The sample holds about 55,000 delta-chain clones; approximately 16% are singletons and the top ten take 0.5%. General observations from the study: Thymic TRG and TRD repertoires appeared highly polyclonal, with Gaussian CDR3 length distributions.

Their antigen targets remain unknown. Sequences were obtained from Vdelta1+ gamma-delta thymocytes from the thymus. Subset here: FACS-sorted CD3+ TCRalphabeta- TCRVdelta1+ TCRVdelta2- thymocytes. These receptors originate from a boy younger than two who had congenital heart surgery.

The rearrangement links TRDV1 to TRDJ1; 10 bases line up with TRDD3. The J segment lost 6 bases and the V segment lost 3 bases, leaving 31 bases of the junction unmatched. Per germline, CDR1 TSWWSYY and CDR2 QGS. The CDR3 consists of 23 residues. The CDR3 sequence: CALGDPPGGFLLRLGDTRYKLIF. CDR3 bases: TGTGCTCTTGGGGATCCCCCGGGGGGTTTCCTACTGAGGTTGGGGGATACCCGATATAAACTCATCTTT.

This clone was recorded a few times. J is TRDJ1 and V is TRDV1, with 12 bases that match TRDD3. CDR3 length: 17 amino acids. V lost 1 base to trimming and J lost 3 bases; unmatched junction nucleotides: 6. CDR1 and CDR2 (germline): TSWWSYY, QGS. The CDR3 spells CALGEPGGYAVADKLIF. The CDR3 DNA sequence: TGTGCTCTTGGGGAACCTGGGGGATACGCTGTGGCCGATAAACTCATCTTT.

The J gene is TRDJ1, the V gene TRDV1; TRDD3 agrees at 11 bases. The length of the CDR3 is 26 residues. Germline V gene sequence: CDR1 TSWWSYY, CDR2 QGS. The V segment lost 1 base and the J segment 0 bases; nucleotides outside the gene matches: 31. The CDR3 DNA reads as TGTGCTCTTGGGGAACCCCTCTTCCTACGTCTTGGGGGATACGCGGCTCCTACTTTCTACACCGATAAACTCATCTTT. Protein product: CALGEPLFLRLGGYAAPTFYTDKLIF.

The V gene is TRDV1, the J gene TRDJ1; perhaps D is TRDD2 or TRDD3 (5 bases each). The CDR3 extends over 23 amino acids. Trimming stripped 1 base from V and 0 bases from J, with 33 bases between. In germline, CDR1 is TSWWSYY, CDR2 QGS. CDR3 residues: CALGERCVLRTGGGHLYTDKLIF. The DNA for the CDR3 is TGTGCTCTTGGGGAACGTTGCGTCCTTCGTACTGGAGGGGGCCACCTGTACACCGATAAACTCATCTTT.

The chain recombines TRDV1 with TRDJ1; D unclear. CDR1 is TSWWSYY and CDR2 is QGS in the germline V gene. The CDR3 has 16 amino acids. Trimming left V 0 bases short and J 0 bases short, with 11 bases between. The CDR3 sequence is CALGELGPTHTDKLIF. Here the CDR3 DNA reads TGTGCTCTTGGGGAACTTGGGCCAACCCACACCGATAAACTCATCTTT.

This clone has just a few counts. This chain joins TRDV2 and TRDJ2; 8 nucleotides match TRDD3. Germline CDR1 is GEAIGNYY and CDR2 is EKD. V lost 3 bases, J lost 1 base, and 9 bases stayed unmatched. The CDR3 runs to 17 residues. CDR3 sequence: CACDPLLGASLTAQLFF. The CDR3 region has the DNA TGTGCCTGTGACCCTCTACTGGGGGCCAGTTTGACAGCACAACTCTTCTTT.

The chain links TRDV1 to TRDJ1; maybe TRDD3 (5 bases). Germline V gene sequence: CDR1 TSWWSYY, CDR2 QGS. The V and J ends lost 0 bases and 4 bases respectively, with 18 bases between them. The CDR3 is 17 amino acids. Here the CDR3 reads CALGELGFGIRIDKLIF. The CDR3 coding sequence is TGTGCTCTTGGGGAACTAGGCTTCGGGATTAGGATCGATAAACTCATCTTT.

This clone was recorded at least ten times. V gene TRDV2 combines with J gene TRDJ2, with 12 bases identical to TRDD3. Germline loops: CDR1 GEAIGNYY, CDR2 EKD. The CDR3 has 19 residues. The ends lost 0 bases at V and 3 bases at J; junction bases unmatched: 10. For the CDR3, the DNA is TGTGCCTGTGACACCGGTGTACGCTGGGGGATACGGGTGACAGCACAACTCTTCTTT. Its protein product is CACDTGVRWGIRVTAQLFF.

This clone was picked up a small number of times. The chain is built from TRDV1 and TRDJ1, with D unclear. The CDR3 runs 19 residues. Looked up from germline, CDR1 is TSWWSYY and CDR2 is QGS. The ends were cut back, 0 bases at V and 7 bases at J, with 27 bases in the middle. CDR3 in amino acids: CALGELNVGRAKQEGKLIF. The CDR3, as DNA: TGTGCTCTTGGGGAACTTAATGTTGGTAGGGCCAAACAAGAGGGTAAACTCATCTTT.

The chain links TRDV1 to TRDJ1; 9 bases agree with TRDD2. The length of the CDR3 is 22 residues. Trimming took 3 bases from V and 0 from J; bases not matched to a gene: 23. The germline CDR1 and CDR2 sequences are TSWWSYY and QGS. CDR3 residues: CALGETPSYRTGRSPYTDKLIF. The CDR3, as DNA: TGTGCTCTTGGGGAGACTCCTTCCTACCGTACTGGGCGCTCCCCGTACACCGATAAACTCATCTTT.

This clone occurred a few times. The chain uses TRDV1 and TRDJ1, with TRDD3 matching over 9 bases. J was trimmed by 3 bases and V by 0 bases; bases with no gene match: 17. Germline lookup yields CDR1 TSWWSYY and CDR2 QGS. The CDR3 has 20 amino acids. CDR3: CALGELSYSLGIRVPDKLIF. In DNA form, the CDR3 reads TGTGCTCTTGGGGAACTGAGTTATTCGTTGGGGATACGCGTCCCCGATAAACTCATCTTT.

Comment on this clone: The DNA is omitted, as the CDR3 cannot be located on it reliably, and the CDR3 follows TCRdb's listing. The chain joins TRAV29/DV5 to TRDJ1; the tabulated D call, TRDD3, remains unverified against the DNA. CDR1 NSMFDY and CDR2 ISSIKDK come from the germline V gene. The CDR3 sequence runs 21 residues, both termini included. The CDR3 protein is CSVLLCSKQILGTLYTDKLIF.

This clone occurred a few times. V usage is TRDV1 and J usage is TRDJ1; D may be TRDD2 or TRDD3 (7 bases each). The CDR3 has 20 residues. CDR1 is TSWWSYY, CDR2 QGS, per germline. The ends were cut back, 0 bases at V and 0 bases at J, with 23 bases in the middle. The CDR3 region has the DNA TGTGCTCTTGGGGAACTTATTCCTACCGGGGGATCTATCTACACCGATAAACTCATCTTT. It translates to CALGELIPTGGSIYTDKLIF.

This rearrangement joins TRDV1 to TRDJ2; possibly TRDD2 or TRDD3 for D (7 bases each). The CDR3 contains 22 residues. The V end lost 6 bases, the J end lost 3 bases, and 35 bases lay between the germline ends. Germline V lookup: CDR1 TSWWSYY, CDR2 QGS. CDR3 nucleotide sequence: TGTGCTCTTGGAGAAGGGGCCTTCCTCCAGTACTGGGGAGTCGGTGTGACAGCACAACTCTTCTTT. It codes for CALGEGAFLQYWGVGVTAQLFF.

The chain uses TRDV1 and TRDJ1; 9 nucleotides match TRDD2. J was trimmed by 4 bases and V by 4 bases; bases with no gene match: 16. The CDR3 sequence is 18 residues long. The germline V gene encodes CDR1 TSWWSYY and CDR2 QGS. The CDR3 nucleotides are TGTGCTCTTGGGGCACCTTCCTACGTCCCGTCCGCGGGCGATAAACTCATCTTT. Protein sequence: CALGAPSYVPSAGDKLIF.

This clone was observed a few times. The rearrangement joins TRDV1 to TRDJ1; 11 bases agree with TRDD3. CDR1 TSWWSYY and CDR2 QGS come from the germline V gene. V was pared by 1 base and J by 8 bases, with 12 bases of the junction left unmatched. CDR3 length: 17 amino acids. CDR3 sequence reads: CALGEHFLLYWGIKLIF. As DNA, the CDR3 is TGTGCTCTTGGGGAACACTTCCTGCTTTACTGGGGGATAAAACTCATCTTT.

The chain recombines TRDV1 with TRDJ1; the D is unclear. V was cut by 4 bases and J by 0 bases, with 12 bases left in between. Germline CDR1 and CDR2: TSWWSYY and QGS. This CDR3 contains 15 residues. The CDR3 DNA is TGTGCTCTTGGGGGACGGGTGCTTGACACCGATAAACTCATCTTT. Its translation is CALGGRVLDTDKLIF.

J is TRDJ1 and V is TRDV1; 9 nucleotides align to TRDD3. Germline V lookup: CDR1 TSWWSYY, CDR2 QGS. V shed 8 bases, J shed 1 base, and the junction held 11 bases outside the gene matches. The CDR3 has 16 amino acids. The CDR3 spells CALTARWGMATDKLIF. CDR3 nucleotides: TGTGCTCTTACGGCGCGCTGGGGGATGGCCACCGATAAACTCATCTTT.

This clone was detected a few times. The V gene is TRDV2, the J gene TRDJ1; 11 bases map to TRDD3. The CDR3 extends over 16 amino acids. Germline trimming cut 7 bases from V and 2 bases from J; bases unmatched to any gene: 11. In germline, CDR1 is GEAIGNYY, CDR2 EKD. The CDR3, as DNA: TGTGCCTGCCCCTATGACTGGGGGATAGTGACCGATAAACTCATCTTT. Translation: CACPYDWGIVTDKLIF.

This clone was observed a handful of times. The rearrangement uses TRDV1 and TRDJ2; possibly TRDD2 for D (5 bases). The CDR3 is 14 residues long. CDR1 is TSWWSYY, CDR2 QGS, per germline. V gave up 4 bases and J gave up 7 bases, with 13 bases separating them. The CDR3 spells CALGVLLRRAQLFF. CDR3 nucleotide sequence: TGTGCTCTTGGGGTCCTTCTTCGGCGAGCACAACTCTTCTTT.

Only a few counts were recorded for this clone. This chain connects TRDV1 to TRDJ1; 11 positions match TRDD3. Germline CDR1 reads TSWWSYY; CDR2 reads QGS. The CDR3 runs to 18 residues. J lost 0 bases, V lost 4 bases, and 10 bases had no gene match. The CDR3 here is CALGGLWGILGYTDKLIF. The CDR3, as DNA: TGTGCTCTTGGGGGCCTCTGGGGGATACTCGGGTACACCGATAAACTCATCTTT.

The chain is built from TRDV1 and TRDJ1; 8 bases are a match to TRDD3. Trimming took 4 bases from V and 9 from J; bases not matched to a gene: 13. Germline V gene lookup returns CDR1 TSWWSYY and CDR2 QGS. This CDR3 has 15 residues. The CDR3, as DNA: TGTGCTCTTGGGGGGCGCTTGATGGGGGATTCCGAACTCATCTTT. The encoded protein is CALGGRLMGDSELIF.

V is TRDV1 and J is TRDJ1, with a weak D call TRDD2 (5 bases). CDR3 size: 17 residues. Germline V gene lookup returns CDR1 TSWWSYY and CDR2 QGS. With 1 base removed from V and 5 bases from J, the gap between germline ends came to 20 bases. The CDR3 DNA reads TGTGCTCTTGGGGAACGGCGAATCCTATCTGAACTTGATAAACTCATCTTT. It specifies CALGERRILSELDKLIF.

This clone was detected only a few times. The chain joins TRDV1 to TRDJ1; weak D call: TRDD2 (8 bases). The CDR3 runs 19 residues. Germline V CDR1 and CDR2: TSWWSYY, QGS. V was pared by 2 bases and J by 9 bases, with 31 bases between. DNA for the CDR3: TGTGCTCTTGGGGAAGAGGAGGTTCTTCCTACGTTACTGGGGAGAGAACTCATCTTT. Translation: CALGEEEVLPTLLGRELIF.

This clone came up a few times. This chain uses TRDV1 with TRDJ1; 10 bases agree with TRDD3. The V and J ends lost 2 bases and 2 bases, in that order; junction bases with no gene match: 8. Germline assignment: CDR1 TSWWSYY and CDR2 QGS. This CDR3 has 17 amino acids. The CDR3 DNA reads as TGTGCTCTTGGGGAAGTAAAAGTACTGGGGGATACCGATAAACTCATCTTT. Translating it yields CALGEVKVLGDTDKLIF.

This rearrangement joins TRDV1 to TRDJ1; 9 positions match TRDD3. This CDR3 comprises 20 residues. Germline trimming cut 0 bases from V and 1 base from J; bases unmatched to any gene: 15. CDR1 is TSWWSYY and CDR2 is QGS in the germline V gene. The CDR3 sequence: CALGELVRWGIRSSTDKLIF. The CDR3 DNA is TGTGCTCTTGGGGAACTCGTACGTTGGGGGATAAGGTCTAGCACCGATAAACTCATCTTT.

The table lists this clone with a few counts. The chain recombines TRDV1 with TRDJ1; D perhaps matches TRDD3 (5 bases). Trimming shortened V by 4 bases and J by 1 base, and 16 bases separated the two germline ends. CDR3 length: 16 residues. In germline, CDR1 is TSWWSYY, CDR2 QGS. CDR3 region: CALGGPGPKPTDKLIF. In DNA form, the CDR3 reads TGTGCTCTTGGGGGGCCTGGGCCCAAGCCCACCGATAAACTCATCTTT.

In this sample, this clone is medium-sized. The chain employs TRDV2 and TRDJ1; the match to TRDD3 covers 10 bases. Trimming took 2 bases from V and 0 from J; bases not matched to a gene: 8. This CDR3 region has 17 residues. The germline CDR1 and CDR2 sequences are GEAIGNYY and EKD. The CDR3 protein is CACDILLGDPYTDKLIF. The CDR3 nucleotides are TGTGCCTGTGACATCTTACTGGGGGATCCGTACACCGATAAACTCATCTTT.

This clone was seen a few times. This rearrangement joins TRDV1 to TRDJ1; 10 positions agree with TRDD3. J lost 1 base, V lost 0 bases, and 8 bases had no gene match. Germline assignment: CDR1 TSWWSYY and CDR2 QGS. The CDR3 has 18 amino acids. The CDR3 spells CALGELDSGGYSTDKLIF. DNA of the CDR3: TGTGCTCTTGGGGAACTGGATTCTGGGGGATATAGCACCGATAAACTCATCTTT.

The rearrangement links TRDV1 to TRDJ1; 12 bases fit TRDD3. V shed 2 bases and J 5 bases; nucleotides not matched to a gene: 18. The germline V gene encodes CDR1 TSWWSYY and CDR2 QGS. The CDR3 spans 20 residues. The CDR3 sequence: CALGEFSSPTGGYRGDKLIF. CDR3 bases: TGTGCTCTTGGGGAATTCAGTTCGCCTACTGGGGGATACAGAGGGGATAAACTCATCTTT.